One sample yielded the 25 T cell receptor beta chains listed below, sequenced in a study of T cells in Graves' hyperthyroidism and ophthalmopathy. The source material, RNA transcripts, was used to amplify TCR beta CDR3 regions. A set of HTBI primers served as the primers for a first-round RT-PCR of the TCR CDR3. MiXCR was run by TCRdb on the multiplex PCR reads, yielding one entry per CDR3 protein. This table holds about 600,000 distinct CDR3 sequences, over 12% found once. The specimen was blood. These receptor sequences come from a woman under 30 with Graves' ophthalmopathy.

The genes are TRBV7-9 and TRBJ2-2; 14 bases align to TRBD2. Trimming cost V 8 bases and J 2 bases; bases outside gene matches: 7. Germline CDR1 reads SEHNR; CDR2 reads FQNEAQ (reference sequence). The CDR3 has 17 amino acids. The CDR3 loop reads CASSTGLAGVNTGELFF. CDR3 bases: TGTGCCAGCTCAACGGGACTAGCGGGAGTCAACACCGGGGAGCTGTTTTTT.

The rearrangement links TRBV12-3 or TRBV12-4 to TRBJ2-1, with D maybe TRBD2 (7 bases). This CDR3 has 12 amino acids. Trimming stripped 8 bases from V and 10 bases from J, with 15 bases between. This CDR3 is CASLGGGGEQFF. The CDR3 DNA is TGTGCCAGCCTAGGGGGAGGGGGGGAGCAGTTCTTC.

V and J are TRBV15 and TRBJ1-5; D not resolved. CDR1 and CDR2 (germline): LNHNV, YYDKDF (reference sequence). This CDR3 has 14 residues. The V end was cut by 5 bases, the J end by 6 bases, with 14 bases between. The DNA of the CDR3 is TGTGCCACCAGCCCCGAGAGGGCCGGTCAGCCCCAGCATTTT. Encoded protein: CATSPERAGQPQHF.

This clonotype was found many times. J is TRBJ2-5 and V is TRBV7-9; TRBD2 agrees at 10 bases. Trimming removed 3 bases from V and 4 bases from J; junction bases left unmatched: 11. CDR3 length: 17 residues. Germline V gene sequence: CDR1 SEHNR, CDR2 FQNEAQ (reference sequence). The CDR3 reads CASSFLFSGRGGETQYF. CDR3 nucleotides: TGTGCCAGCAGCTTCCTTTTCAGCGGGAGGGGAGGAGAGACCCAGTACTTC.

This clonotype was recorded many times. The chain uses TRBV12-5 and TRBJ2-1, with 9 positions matching TRBD2. The V gene's germline CDR1 is LGHNT and CDR2 FRNRAP. The CDR3 is 17 amino acids. With 1 base clipped from V and 2 bases from J, the junction kept 6 bases outside the gene matches. The CDR3 nucleotides are TGTGCTAGTGGTTTGGCACCAAGCGGGAGGACCTACAATGAGCAGTTCTTC. Protein product: CASGLAPSGRTYNEQFF.

In its sample, this clonotype was seen many times. This chain links TRBV2 with TRBJ1-5; TRBD1 agrees at 11 bases. Germline-derived CDR1 and CDR2 are SNHLY and FYNNEI. V dropped 8 bases and J dropped 6; count of bases not matched to a gene: 9. The CDR3 has 15 residues. CDR3: CASDDLGQGVQPQHF. The CDR3 coding sequence is TGTGCCAGCGATGACTTGGGACAGGGGGTTCAGCCCCAGCATTTT.

The J gene is TRBJ2-3, the V gene TRBV11-2; no clear D gene. The CDR3 has 18 residues. Germline V gene data show CDR1 as SGHAT and CDR2 as FQNNGV. With 8 bases removed from V and 2 bases from J, the gap between germline ends came to 26 bases. The CDR3 spells CASGGVTKYIPNTDTQYF. In DNA form, the CDR3 reads TGTGCCAGCGGTGGGGTCACGAAATATATACCGAACACAGATACGCAGTATTTT.

This clonotype was observed a handful of times. The J gene is TRBJ2-2, the V gene TRBV5-4; D call uncertain. V lost 9 bases and J lost 1, with 10 bases in between. The germline CDR1 and CDR2 sequences are SGHNT and YYREEE (reference sequence). The CDR3 is 13 residues long. This chain's CDR3 is CATRNGNTGELFF. CDR3 nucleotide sequence: TGTGCCACCCGTAATGGGAACACCGGGGAGCTGTTTTTT. Combining the CDR3 with reference TRBV5-4 and TRBJ2-2 gives the whole variable domain ETGVTQSPTHLIKTRGQQVTLRCSSQSGHNTVSWYQQALGQGPQFIFQYYREEENGRGNFPPRFSGLQFPNYSSELNVNALELDDSALYLCATRNGNTGELFFGEGSRLTVL.

This clonotype showed up just a few times. The rearrangement joins TRBV14 to TRBJ2-7; D is undetermined. Germline lookup yields CDR1 SGHDN and CDR2 FVKESK. The CDR3 covers 15 residues. V lost 0 bases to trimming and J lost 0 bases, with 9 bases between them. The CDR3 region is CASSQEWPDSYEQYF. Here the CDR3 DNA reads TGTGCCAGCAGCCAAGAGTGGCCCGACTCCTACGAGCAGTACTTC.

This clonotype was picked up many times. V usage is TRBV6-2 or TRBV6-3 and J usage is TRBJ2-7, with 11 bases matching TRBD2. Trimming removed 2 bases from V and 9 bases from J; junction bases left unmatched: 9. This CDR3 is built from 15 residues. CDR1 is MNHEY and CDR2 is SVGEGT in the germline V gene. CDR3 DNA: TGTGCCAGCAGTTACAGCACTAGCGGGAGCTCAATGCAGTACTTC. Translating it yields CASSYSTSGSSMQYF.

The rearrangement links TRBV7-2 to TRBJ2-1; D ambiguous. Trimming removed 1 base at V and 7 bases at J, with 8 bases between. The CDR3 spans 13 residues. Germline CDR1 SGHTA, CDR2 FQGNSA. In DNA form, the CDR3 reads TGTGCCAGCAGCTTAGAAGTCCTTAATGAGCAGTTCTTC. It specifies CASSLEVLNEQFF.

The sample holds many counts of this clonotype. This rearrangement joins TRBV11-2 to TRBJ2-1; 9 positions match TRBD2. CDR3 size: 15 residues. Germline V gene data show CDR1 as SGHAT and CDR2 as FQNNGV. Unmatched junction bases numbered 4, after V lost 5 bases and J lost 2 bases. Here the CDR3 DNA reads TGTGCCAGCAGCGCGGGACTAGCTCCCTACAATGAGCAGTTCTTC. Translating gives CASSAGLAPYNEQFF.

The chain recombines TRBV7-8 with TRBJ2-7, with D tentatively TRBD2 (5 bases). CDR3 length equals 14 residues. Germline CDR1 and CDR2: SGHVS and FQNEAQ. V was trimmed by 5 bases and J by 6 bases, leaving 17 bases between them. In DNA, the CDR3 is TGTGCCAGCAGCCACAACCGCCTCGGGGTCGAGCAGTACTTC. Protein: CASSHNRLGVEQYF. Full variable domain (outside the CDR3, taken from reference TRBV7-8 and TRBJ2-7): GAGVSQSPRYKVAKRGQDVALRCDPISGHVSLFWYQQALGQGPEFLTYFQNEAQLDKSGLPSDRFFAERPEGSVSTLKIQRTQQEDSAVYLCASSHNRLGVEQYFGPGTRLTVT.

This clonotype was counted between two and nine times. V usage is TRBV15 and J usage is TRBJ2-7; 10 bases are a match to TRBD2. The CDR3 runs 15 residues. V shed 0 bases, J shed 5 bases, and the junction held 4 bases outside the gene matches. The germline V gene encodes CDR1 LNHNV and CDR2 YYDKDF (reference sequence). The CDR3 bases are TGTGCCACCAGCAGAGAAGCGGGAGGGTTCCACGAGCAGTACTTC. This gives the protein CATSREAGGFHEQYF.

A note on this clonotype: Sequence at one end of the junction differs from germline and may be a read error. The chain uses TRBV7-9 and TRBJ2-2; TRBD1 matches 12 bases. The germline V gene has CDR1 SEHNR and CDR2 FQNEAQ (reference sequence). The CDR3 covers 14 residues. As DNA, the CDR3 is TGTGCCTGCAGCTGGGACAGGGGGCCCGGGGAGCTGTTTTTT. Translating it yields CACSWDRGPGELFF.

This clonotype was found many times. The chain is built from TRBV28 and TRBJ2-7, with 9 bases fitting TRBD1. Germline lookup yields CDR1 MDHEN and CDR2 SYDVKM. The V segment lost 5 bases and the J segment 4 bases; nucleotides outside the gene matches: 9. CDR3 size: 15 residues. The chain's CDR3 is CASSTLGQGSYEQYF. The CDR3 DNA is TGTGCCAGCAGTACGTTAGGACAGGGGAGTTACGAGCAGTACTTC.

This clonotype has a count of ten or more. This chain connects TRBV6-1 to TRBJ2-7, with 9 nucleotides matching TRBD2. J was trimmed by 2 bases and V by 5 bases; bases with no gene match: 10. The CDR3 totals 16 residues. Germline V gene lookup returns CDR1 MNHNS and CDR2 SASEGT. CDR3 in amino acids: CASSYGLASGAYEQYF. The DNA of the CDR3 is TGTGCCAGCAGTTATGGTTTGGCTAGCGGGGCCTACGAGCAGTACTTC.

This clonotype was picked up many times. This chain links TRBV27 with TRBJ1-2; 7 nucleotides line up with TRBD1. The CDR3 runs to 15 residues. The junction had 8 bases not matched to a gene; V was cut back by 3 bases and J by 4 bases. Germline V gene sequence: CDR1 MNHEY, CDR2 SMNVEV (reference sequence). The CDR3 reads CASSFSRGPGYGYTF. For the CDR3, the DNA is TGTGCCAGCAGTTTTTCGAGGGGGCCTGGCTATGGCTACACCTTC.

The chain recombines TRBV7-9 with TRBJ1-3; possibly TRBD1 for D (5 bases). Germline V gives CDR1 SEHNR, CDR2 FQNEAQ (reference sequence). This CDR3 comprises 15 residues. Trimming took off 5 bases at V and 2 bases at J, with 13 bases between the two ends. The CDR3 bases are TGTGCCAGCAGCGCCAGGCCGGGGGCTGGAAACACCATATATTTT. It translates to CASSARPGAGNTIYF.

This clonotype is a singleton in its sample. The V call is TRBV28, the J call TRBJ2-3; D possibly uses TRBD1 or TRBD2 (5 bases each). Germline V CDR1 and CDR2: MDHEN, SYDVKM. With 5 bases removed from V and 6 bases from J, the gap between germline ends came to 12 bases. The CDR3 is 13 amino acids. The CDR3, as DNA: TGTGCCAGCAGTCCAGGGAGCATCGATACGCAGTATTTT. This translates into CASSPGSIDTQYF.

At least ten counts were recorded for this clonotype. CDR3 in DNA: TGTGCCAGCAGCTTAGCCCTACTAGGTGGCTCCTCCTACGAGCAGTACTTC. Encoded protein: CASSLALLGGSSYEQYF. The rearrangement links TRBV7-2 to TRBJ2-7, with a weak D call TRBD2 (5 bases). CDR1 is SGHTA, CDR2 FQGNSA, per germline. V gave up 0 bases and J gave up 0 bases, with 15 bases separating them. The CDR3 extends over 17 amino acids.

This clonotype was counted at least ten times. The gene calls are TRBV20-1 and TRBJ1-3; possibly TRBD1 for D (5 bases). Trimming removed 0 bases from V and 0 bases from J, with 15 bases in between. The CDR3 is 17 residues long. Germline V gives CDR1 DFQATT, CDR2 SNEGSKA (reference sequence). The CDR3 loop is CSARDLAGRLSGNTIYF. CDR3 DNA sequence: TGCAGTGCTAGAGATCTCGCAGGGCGACTCTCTGGAAACACCATATATTTT.

This clonotype was observed many times. The DNA for the CDR3 is TGCGCCAGCAGTGAGTCCTCGGGAGCCGGCTACGAGCAGTACTTC. Its protein is CASSESSGAGYEQYF. The V gene is TRBV10-2, the J gene TRBJ2-7; TRBD2 might be the D (6 bases). Trimming shortened V by 0 bases and J by 3 bases, and 12 bases separated the two germline ends. The germline CDR1 and CDR2 sequences are WSHSY and SAAADI. This CDR3 is built from 15 residues.

This clonotype showed up many times. This chain joins TRBV20-1 and TRBJ1-5; no reliable D call. Deletions cut 3 bases from V and 3 bases from J, with 9 bases between. The germline V gene encodes CDR1 DFQATT and CDR2 SNEGSKA (reference sequence). The CDR3 extends over 13 amino acids. Written as DNA, the CDR3 is TGCAGTGCTAGGCCGGGAACCAATCAGCCCCAGCATTTT. Translating gives CSARPGTNQPQHF.

The rearrangement uses TRBV20-1 and TRBJ2-7, with TRBD2 matching over 9 bases. Germline-derived CDR1 and CDR2 are DFQATT and SNEGSKA (reference sequence). Trimming cost V 5 bases and J 3 bases; bases outside gene matches: 11. The CDR3 consists of 15 residues. The CDR3 reads CSAHPPGLAVYEQYF. The CDR3 DNA is TGCAGTGCTCATCCCCCGGGACTAGCAGTCTACGAGCAGTACTTC.